This T cell receptor (beta chain) was found in a study of T cell responses to AZD1222 COVID-19 vaccine. Here immunoSEQ multiplex PCR was the method, and the copy in TCRdb shows in-frame clones only, minus some. Found here are 65,000 to 70,000 clones, roughly 83% of them singletons; the top ten hold approximately 23%. The CDR3 is 16 amino acids. The trim removed 4 bases at V and 8 bases at J, leaving 15 bases unmatched. Germline-derived CDR1 and CDR2 are SGHTA and FQGNSA. Researchers grouped second doses given at about 4 or about 12 weeks into one pool. Findings and caveats of the study: Most donors were white British and more were female, and clonal diversity was possibly underestimated. Seropositive at baseline were only a handful of AZD1222 recipients. Unmutated variant regions are reportedly the target of nearly half of TCRs that are spike-specific.

Remarks on this clone: Its antigen is as yet unknown.

The clonotype comes from an adult who received the AZD1222 COVID-19 vaccine. The sequencing here drew on peripheral blood, taken 28 days after the second AZD1222 dose. The V gene is TRBV7-2, the J gene TRBJ2-7, with 9 bases that match TRBD2. The chain's CDR3 is CASSSGTSQTITKQYF. The CDR3 region has the DNA TGTGCCAGCAGCTCCGGGACTAGCCAGACTATTACGAAGCAGTACTTC.